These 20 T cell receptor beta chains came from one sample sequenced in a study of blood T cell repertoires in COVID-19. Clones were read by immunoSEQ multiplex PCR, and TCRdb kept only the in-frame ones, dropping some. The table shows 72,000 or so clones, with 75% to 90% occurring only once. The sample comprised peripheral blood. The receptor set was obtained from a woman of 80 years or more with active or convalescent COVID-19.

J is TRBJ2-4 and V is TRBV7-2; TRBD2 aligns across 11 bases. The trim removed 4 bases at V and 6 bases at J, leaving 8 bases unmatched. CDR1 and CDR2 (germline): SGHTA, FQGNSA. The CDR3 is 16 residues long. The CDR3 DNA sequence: TGTGCCAGCAGCTCCTTAGCGGGGGGGCTTAGAAACATTCAGTACTTC. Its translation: CASSSLAGGLRNIQYF.

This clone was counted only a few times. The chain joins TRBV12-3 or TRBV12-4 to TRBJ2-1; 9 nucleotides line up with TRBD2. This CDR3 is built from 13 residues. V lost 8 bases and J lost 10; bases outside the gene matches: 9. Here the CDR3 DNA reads TGTGCCAGCGGGGGATCAGGACTAGCGGAGCAGTTCTTC. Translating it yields CASGGSGLAEQFF.

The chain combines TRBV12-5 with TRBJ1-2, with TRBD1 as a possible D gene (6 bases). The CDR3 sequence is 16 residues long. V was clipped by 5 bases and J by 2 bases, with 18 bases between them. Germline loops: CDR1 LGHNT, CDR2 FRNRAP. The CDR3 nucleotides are TGTGCTAGTGGTCCAGAGACAGGACGGCCGAACTATGGCTACACCTTC. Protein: CASGPETGRPNYGYTF.

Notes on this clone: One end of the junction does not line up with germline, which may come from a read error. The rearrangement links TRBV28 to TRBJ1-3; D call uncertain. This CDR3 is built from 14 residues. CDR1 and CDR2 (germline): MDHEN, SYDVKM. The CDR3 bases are TGTGCCACCAGTTTGCCAGGAACTGGAAACACCATATATTTT. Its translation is CATSLPGTGNTIYF.

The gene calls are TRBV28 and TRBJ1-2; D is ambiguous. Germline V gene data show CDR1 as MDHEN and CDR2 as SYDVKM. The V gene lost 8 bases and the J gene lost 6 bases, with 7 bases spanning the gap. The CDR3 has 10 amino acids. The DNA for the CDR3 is TGTGCCAGCCTGAGGGATGGCTACACCTTC. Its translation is CASLRDGYTF.

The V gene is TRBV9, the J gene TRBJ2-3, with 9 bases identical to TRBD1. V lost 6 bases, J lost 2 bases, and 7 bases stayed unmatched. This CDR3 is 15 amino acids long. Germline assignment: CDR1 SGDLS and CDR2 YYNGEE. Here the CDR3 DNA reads TGTGCCAGCACCTCCGGGACAGGGAACACAGATACGCAGTATTTT. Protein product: CASTSGTGNTDTQYF.

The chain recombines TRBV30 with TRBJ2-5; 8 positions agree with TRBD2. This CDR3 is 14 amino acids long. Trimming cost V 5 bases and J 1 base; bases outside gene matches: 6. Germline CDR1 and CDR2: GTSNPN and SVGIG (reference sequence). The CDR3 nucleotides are TGTGCCTGGCGGGGGGGCCGTTTCCAAGAGACCCAGTACTTC. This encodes CAWRGGRFQETQYF.

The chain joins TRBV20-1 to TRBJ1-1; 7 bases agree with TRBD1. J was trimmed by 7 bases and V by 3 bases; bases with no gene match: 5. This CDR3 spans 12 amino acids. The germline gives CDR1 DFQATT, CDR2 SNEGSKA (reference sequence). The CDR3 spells CSASVRGFEAFF. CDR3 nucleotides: TGCAGTGCTAGTGTCAGGGGGTTTGAAGCTTTCTTT.

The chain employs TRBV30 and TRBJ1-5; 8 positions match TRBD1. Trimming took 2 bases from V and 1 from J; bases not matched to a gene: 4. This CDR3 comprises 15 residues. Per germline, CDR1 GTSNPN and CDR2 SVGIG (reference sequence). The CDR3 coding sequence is TGTGCCTGGAGTATACAGGGGGTGAGCAATCAGCCCCAGCATTTT. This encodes CAWSIQGVSNQPQHF. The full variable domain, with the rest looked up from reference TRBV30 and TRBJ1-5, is SQTIHQWPATLVQPVGSPLSLECTVEGTSNPNLYWYRQAAGRGLQLLFYSVGIGQISSEVPQNLSASRPQDRQFILSSKKLLLSDSGFYLCAWSIQGVSNQPQHFGDGTRLSIL.

As DNA, the CDR3 is TGTGCCAGCAGCCTACAGGGCCCACCCCTCCACTTT. It codes for CASSLQGPPLHF. The V gene is TRBV7-6, the J gene TRBJ1-6, with a possible D match to TRBD1 (6 bases). Per germline, CDR1 SGHVS and CDR2 FNYEAQ. The V gene lost 5 bases and the J gene lost 11 bases, with 10 bases spanning the gap. This CDR3 is 12 amino acids long.

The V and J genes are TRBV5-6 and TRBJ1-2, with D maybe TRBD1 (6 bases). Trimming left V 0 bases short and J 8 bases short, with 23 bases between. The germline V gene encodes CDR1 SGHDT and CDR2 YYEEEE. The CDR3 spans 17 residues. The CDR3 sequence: CASSLDPGGGPAWGYTF. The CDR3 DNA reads TGTGCCAGCAGCTTGGACCCGGGCGGGGGGCCAGCTTGGGGCTACACCTTC.

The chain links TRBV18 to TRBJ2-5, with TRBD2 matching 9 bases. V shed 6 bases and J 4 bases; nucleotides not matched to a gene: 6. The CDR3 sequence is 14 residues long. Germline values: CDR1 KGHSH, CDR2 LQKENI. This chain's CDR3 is CASSPTLAGETQYF. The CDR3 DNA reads TGTGCCAGCTCCCCTACACTAGCGGGAGAGACCCAGTACTTC.

For the CDR3, the DNA is TGTGCCAGCAGTGAATGGATTAGCGGGGGGCTTAACCAAGAGACCCAGTACTTC. Amino acids: CASSEWISGGLNQETQYF. V usage is TRBV6-1 and J usage is TRBJ2-5; 10 bases match TRBD2. There are 18 residues in the CDR3. Germline values: CDR1 MNHNS, CDR2 SASEGT. The V gene end was trimmed by 2 bases and the J gene end by 0 bases; junction bases not matched to a gene: 9.

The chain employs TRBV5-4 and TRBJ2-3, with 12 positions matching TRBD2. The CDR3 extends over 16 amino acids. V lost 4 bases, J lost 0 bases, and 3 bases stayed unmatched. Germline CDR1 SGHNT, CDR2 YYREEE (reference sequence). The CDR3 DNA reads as TGTGCCAGCAGCACCGGACTAGCGGGGAGCACAGATACGCAGTATTTT. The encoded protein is CASSTGLAGSTDTQYF.

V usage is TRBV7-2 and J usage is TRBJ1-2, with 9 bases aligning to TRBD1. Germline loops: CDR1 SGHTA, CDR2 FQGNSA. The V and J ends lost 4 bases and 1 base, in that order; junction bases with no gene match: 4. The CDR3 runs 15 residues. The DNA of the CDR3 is TGTGCCAGCAGCTCGGGACAGGGACTTAACTATGGCTACACCTTC. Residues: CASSSGQGLNYGYTF.

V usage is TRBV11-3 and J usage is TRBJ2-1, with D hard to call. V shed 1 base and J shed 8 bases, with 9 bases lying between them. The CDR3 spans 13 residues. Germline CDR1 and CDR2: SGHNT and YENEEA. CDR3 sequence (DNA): TGTGCCAGCAGCTTAGGGCGGTGGGATGAGCAGTTCTTC. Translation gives CASSLGRWDEQFF.

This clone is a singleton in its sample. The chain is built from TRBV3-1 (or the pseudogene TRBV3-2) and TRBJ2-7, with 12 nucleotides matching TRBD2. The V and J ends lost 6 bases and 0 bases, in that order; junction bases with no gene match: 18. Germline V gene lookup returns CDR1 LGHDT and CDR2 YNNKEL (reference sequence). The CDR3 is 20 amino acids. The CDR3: CASRRDQLAGGPSTSYEQYF. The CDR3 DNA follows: TGTGCCAGCAGACGCGACCAACTAGCGGGGGGCCCTTCCACCTCCTACGAGCAGTACTTC.

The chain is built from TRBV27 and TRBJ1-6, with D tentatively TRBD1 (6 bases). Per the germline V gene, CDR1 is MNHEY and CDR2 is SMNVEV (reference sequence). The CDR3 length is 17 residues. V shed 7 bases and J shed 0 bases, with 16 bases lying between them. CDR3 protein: CASTPSQGSSYNSPLHF. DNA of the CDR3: TGTGCCAGCACTCCCAGCCAGGGGAGCTCCTATAATTCACCCCTCCACTTT.

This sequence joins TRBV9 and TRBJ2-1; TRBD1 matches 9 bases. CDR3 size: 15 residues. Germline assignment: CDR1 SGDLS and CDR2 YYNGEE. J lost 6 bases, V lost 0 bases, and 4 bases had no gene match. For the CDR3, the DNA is TGTGCCAGCAGCGTAGTGGGGACAGGGTCCAATGAGCAGTTCTTC. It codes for CASSVVGTGSNEQFF.

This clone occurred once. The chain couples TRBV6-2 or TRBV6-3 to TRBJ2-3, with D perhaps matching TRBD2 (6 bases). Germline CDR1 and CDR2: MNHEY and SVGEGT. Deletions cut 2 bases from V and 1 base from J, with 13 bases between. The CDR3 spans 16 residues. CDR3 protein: CASSYGWEAGTDTQYF. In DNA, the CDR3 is TGTGCCAGCAGTTACGGATGGGAGGCGGGCACAGATACGCAGTATTTT.